Included here is one T cell receptor (beta chain) sequence, with context. The antigen remains unidentified. The data stem from a study of a mutant IDH1 vaccine in newly diagnosed glioma. On the study more broadly: Vaccination followed radiotherapy alone by 4-6 weeks, or accompanied temozolomide cycles. Mean patient age was about 40 years; about 60% were male and 37.5% female. Week 35 was safety follow-up visit V12; week 47 was end-of-study visit V13.

TCRdb's copy holds only in-frame clones and misses some; the assay was immunoSEQ multiplex PCR. The profile shows about 56,000 clones, over 70% of them singletons. Regarding time point: week 47, end of study. One vaccine dose held 300 ug of mutant IDH1 20-mer peptide and came with topical imiquimod. In every donor, the tumor was a new WHO grade 3 or 4 IDH1-mutant, ATRX-lost astrocytoma. This TCR was sampled from a man aged 50 to 59 with glioma. Material: PBMCs, obtained from a glioma patient whose treatment included an IDH1 peptide vaccine.

CDR3 nucleotides: TGTGCCAGCAGCGTAGACCCCCGACTAGTCAAAAAAGATGGGCAGTTCTTC. It specifies CASSVDPRLVKKDGQFF. J is TRBJ2-1 and V is TRBV9; maybe TRBD2 (6 bases). The CDR3 spans 17 residues. V dropped 0 bases and J dropped 12 bases, with 25 bases sitting between them. From germline, CDR1 is SGDLS and CDR2 YYNGEE.